This TCR beta chain was observed in a study of blood T cell repertoires in COVID-19. The CDR3 spans 15 residues. The V end lost 3 bases, the J end lost 3 bases, and 12 bases lay between the germline ends. Germline V gene sequence: CDR1 KGHSH, CDR2 LQKENI. This table comes from immunoSEQ multiplex PCR, and its TCRdb copy is limited to in-frame clones, with some not included. Of about 190,000 clones in the sample, 70% to 85% are singletons; the top ten hold around 12%. V is TRBV18 and J is TRBJ1-5, with D maybe TRBD1 (5 bases). The sequencing sample was made of peripheral blood. This clonotype was obtained from a woman aged 45-65 years with acute or convalescent COVID-19. CDR3 sequence reads: CASSPQDSNNQPQHF. The CDR3 DNA reads as TGTGCCAGCTCACCGCAAGACAGTAACAATCAGCCCCAGCATTTT. The complete variable domain, with remaining parts taken from reference TRBV18 and TRBJ1-5, reads NAGVMQNPRHLVRRRGQEARLRCSPMKGHSHVYWYRQLPEEGLKFMVYLQKENIIDESGMPKERFSAEFPKEGPSILRIQQVVRGDSAAYFCASSPQDSNNQPQHFGDGTRLSIL.